The entry below describes one T cell receptor (beta chain). Which antigen it targets is not known. Base qualities are not at hand, and no much larger clone is one base apart. These data belong to a study of control samples from healthy donors and cancer patients (dated by TCRdb to about 2020). Receptors were amplified or captured by the immunoSEQ multiplex PCR assay. The source is immuneACCESS, and TCRdb retained only in-frame sequences with V and J called. Part of the clones is not carried over; for the studies checked, unresolved V genes explain less than half of this, and the remainder is unexplained. The sample table holds about 180,000 clones, of which 90% were seen once. About 1.4% of the sample rests with the top ten. The CDR3, from cysteine to phenylalanine, totals 14 residues. This entry keeps only the CDR3 DNA: 42 bases, framed from base 1. Cut back by 4 bases and 1 base, the V and J ends lie 7 bases apart. Via the germline V gene (reference sequence), CDR1 is LNHDA and CDR2 SQIVND.

This chain is built from TRBV19 and TRBJ2-2; the D gene lacks a confident call. This TCR was sampled from a woman between 50 and 59 years old in good health. The specimen sequenced was blood. The CDR3 sequence is CASSSVRNTGELFF. In nucleotide form, the sequence is TGTGCCAGTAGTAGCGTACGGAACACCGGGGAGCTGTTTTTT.